This T cell receptor beta chain was sequenced in a study of T cell repertoires in cytomegalovirus infection. TCRdb redid the calling of the reads with MiXCR, one entry per CDR3 protein. The table records hundreds of thousands of distinct CDR3 sequences, around 10% of them present only once. Study-wide findings and caveats: Predominance within the ex vivo response was attributable to HLA-C-restricted CMV-specific TCR beta clonotypes.

Trimming stripped 4 bases from V and 5 bases from J, with 9 bases between. Germline values: CDR1 DFQATT, CDR2 SNEGSKA (reference sequence). The CDR3 runs to 12 residues. With regard to this clonotype: Its antigen is currently unknown.

Sequencing input: PBMCs. This clonotype was sampled from a human donor in good health (CMV status not recorded). Some clones in this sample may be carry-over from other donors' samples. The V gene is TRBV20-1, the J gene TRBJ1-5; maybe TRBD1 (5 bases). CDR3 sequence (DNA): TGCAGTGCTAAGGCGGGGGATCAGCCCCAGCATTTT. Its protein product is CSAKAGDQPQHF.